Listed here are 29 T cell receptor beta chains from one sample, sequenced in a study of human CD8 memory T cell subsets. Preparation of the TCR beta libraries relied on UMI-labeled 5' RACE. From the 5' RACE reads, TCRdb lists one entry per CDR3 protein and no DNA. The data show roughly 12,000 distinct CDR3 sequences, and the top ten clones hold approximately 15%. Specimen: CD8+ T cells from PBMCs. These receptors originate from a human donor in good health.

The chain uses TRBV5-4 and TRBJ2-7. This CDR3 is 14 amino acids long. CDR1 is SGHNT, CDR2 YYREEE, per germline (reference sequence). CDR3 loop: CASSNDGNLYEQYF.

CDR3 sequence reads: CASSPLLTDSFSYNEQFF. This chain uses TRBV14 with TRBJ2-1. Germline values: CDR1 SGHDN, CDR2 FVKESK. The CDR3 contains 18 residues.

V and J are TRBV7-9 and TRBJ2-4; TCRdb's D call of TRBD2 is untestable without DNA. Germline V gene lookup returns CDR1 SEHNR and CDR2 FQNEAQ (reference sequence). This CDR3 is built from 15 residues. The CDR3 loop is CASSPPAASKNIQYF.

This rearrangement joins TRBV19 to TRBJ2-1; TCRdb indicates TRBD2, and absent DNA this call remains unverified. CDR3 size: 15 residues. CDR1 and CDR2 (germline): LNHDA, SQIVND (reference sequence). The CDR3 here is CASELAGGLYNEQFF.

This chain uses TRBV7-8 with TRBJ2-7; TCRdb calls TRBD1, which cannot be checked without DNA. CDR1 and CDR2 (germline): SGHVS, FQNEAQ. The CDR3 runs to 15 residues. CDR3: CASSLRTGGFDEQYF.

The genes are TRBV7-9 and TRBJ2-2; TCRdb reports TRBD1, a call that lacks DNA to check it against. The V gene's germline CDR1 is SEHNR and CDR2 FQNEAQ (reference sequence). The CDR3 sequence is 14 residues long. CDR3 in amino acids: CASSNRDRAGELFF.

Frequency places this clonotype as large. The chain uses TRBV7-9 and TRBJ2-3; the D gene TCRdb calls, TRBD2, cannot be checked with no DNA. The germline V gene has CDR1 SEHNR and CDR2 FQNEAQ (reference sequence). This CDR3 spans 14 amino acids. The CDR3: CASSFEGTTDTQYF.

This clonotype ranks as medium-sized in terms of frequency. The chain employs TRBV12-3 or TRBV12-4 and TRBJ1-2. The CDR3 has 14 residues. The chain's CDR3 is CASSPMGINYGYTF.

The rearrangement uses TRBV9 and TRBJ2-1; as DNA is missing, the TRBD1 call by TCRdb cannot be tested. In germline, CDR1 is SGDLS, CDR2 YYNGEE. This CDR3 spans 16 amino acids. The CDR3 loop is CASSIRQGSGFDEQFF.

This chain uses TRBV28 with TRBJ2-2; TCRdb lists TRBD2, though no DNA is available to test this call. The CDR3 is 16 amino acids. Germline V gene lookup returns CDR1 MDHEN and CDR2 SYDVKM. CDR3 protein: CASSSWTSGNTGELFF.

V is TRBV10-2 and J is TRBJ2-5; TCRdb outputs TRBD2, but without DNA this stays unchecked. The CDR3 loop spans 15 amino acids. CDR1 WSHSY and CDR2 SAAADI come from the germline V gene. The CDR3 spells CASSDTSSGQETQYF.

This clonotype is labeled medium-sized (0.01 to 0.1%) based on frequency. The chain has TRBV7-3 and TRBJ2-2; the D gene TCRdb calls, TRBD2, cannot be checked with no DNA. CDR3 length: 17 residues. The V gene's germline CDR1 is SGHTA and CDR2 FQGTGA. CDR3 amino acids: CASSATPGLAATGELFF.

According to its frequency, this clonotype is medium-sized (0.01 to 0.1%). The chain uses TRBV29-1 and TRBJ2-2; TCRdb proposes TRBD1, but this gene call is untestable without DNA. CDR3 length equals 14 residues. Germline CDR1 is SQVTM and CDR2 is ANQGSEA. This chain's CDR3 is CSPPTGIGTGELFF.

The chain is built from TRBV27 and TRBJ1-1; the TCRdb call, TRBD1, lacks DNA for checking. Germline CDR1 and CDR2: MNHEY and SMNVEV (reference sequence). This CDR3 spans 13 amino acids. The CDR3 loop reads CASSLWGGREAFF.

The gene calls are TRBV14 and TRBJ2-1; checking the TCRdb D call of TRBD2 is not possible without DNA. Germline loops: CDR1 SGHDN, CDR2 FVKESK. This CDR3 is 12 amino acids long. The CDR3 sequence: CASSPTWTFTFF. The variable domain in full, completed from reference TRBV14 and TRBJ2-1, reads EAGVTQFPSHSVIEKGQTVTLRCDPISGHDNLYWYRRVMGKEIKFLLHFVKESKQDESGMPNNRFLAERTGGTYSTLKVQPAELEDSGVYFCASSPTWTFTFFGPGTRLTVL.

V usage is TRBV6-2 or TRBV6-3 and J usage is TRBJ2-1; the TRBD1 assignment by TCRdb is unverifiable without DNA. CDR1 MNHEY and CDR2 SVGEGT come from the germline V gene. The CDR3 spans 15 residues. CDR3 in amino acids: CASSYTGGNHNEQFF.

The chain uses TRBV4-3 and TRBJ2-2; TCRdb's assignment of TRBD2 cannot be checked, as there is no DNA. This CDR3 is 14 amino acids long. Germline CDR1 and CDR2: LGHNA and YSLEER. The CDR3 region is CASSQGGAKGELFF.

The V gene is TRBV5-6, the J gene TRBJ2-3; TCRdb's assignment of TRBD1 cannot be checked, as there is no DNA. This CDR3 has 17 amino acids. Germline loops: CDR1 SGHDT, CDR2 YYEEEE. The CDR3 is CASSLGPGFSLADTQYF.

CDR3 residues: CASRLTSGRVNEQYF. The rearrangement joins TRBV28 to TRBJ2-7; lacking DNA, the TRBD2 call made by TCRdb goes unchecked. Germline V gives CDR1 MDHEN, CDR2 SYDVKM. This CDR3 region has 15 residues. The whole variable domain, filled in from reference TRBV28 and TRBJ2-7, reads DVKVTQSSRYLVKRTGEKVFLECVQDMDHENMFWYRQDPGLGLRLIYFSYDVKMKEKGDIPEGYSVSREKKERFSLILESASTNQTSMYLCASRLTSGRVNEQYFGPGTRLTVT.

This chain joins TRBV7-9 and TRBJ2-7; TCRdb reports TRBD2, a call that lacks DNA to check it against. The CDR3 loop spans 20 amino acids. CDR1 is SEHNR and CDR2 is FQNEAQ in the germline V gene (reference sequence). CDR3 protein: CASSLTSGGLAGDHPYEQYF.

This chain joins TRBV6-2 or TRBV6-3 and TRBJ2-7. The CDR3 extends over 15 amino acids. Germline lookup yields CDR1 MNHEY and CDR2 SVGEGT. The CDR3 protein is CASSQSPRGAYEQYF.

This clonotype registers large by frequency. V is TRBV5-1 and J is TRBJ1-2; TCRdb proposes TRBD1, but this gene call is untestable without DNA. The germline gives CDR1 SGHRS, CDR2 YFSETQ. The CDR3 has 16 residues. The CDR3 loop is CASSRGQGATNYGYTF. The full variable domain, completed using reference TRBV5-1 and TRBJ1-2, is KAGVTQTPRYLIKTRGQQVTLSCSPISGHRSVSWYQQTPGQGLQFLFEYFSETQRNKGNFPGRFSGRQFSNSRSEMNVSTLELGDSALYLCASSRGQGATNYGYTFGSGTRLTVV.

The chain joins TRBV19 to TRBJ1-5; TCRdb designates TRBD1, a call that cannot be tested without DNA. Germline V CDR1 and CDR2: LNHDA, SQIVND (reference sequence). The length of the CDR3 is 16 residues. The CDR3 is CASSGSRGHKNQPQHF. The whole variable domain, remainder taken from reference TRBV19 and TRBJ1-5, is DGGITQSPKYLFRKEGQNVTLSCEQNLNHDAMYWYRQDPGQGLRLIYYSQIVNDFQKGDIAEGYSVSREKKESFPLTVTSAQKNPTAFYLCASSGSRGHKNQPQHFGDGTRLSIL.

V gene TRBV4-3 combines with J gene TRBJ2-5. The germline gives CDR1 LGHNA, CDR2 YSLEER. There are 15 residues in the CDR3. CDR3 region: CASSTYSGSQETQYF.

The chain links TRBV5-4 to TRBJ1-1; the D call from TCRdb, TRBD1, cannot be confirmed without DNA. The CDR3 is 14 amino acids. Germline assignment: CDR1 SGHNT and CDR2 YYREEE (reference sequence). The CDR3 region is CASSSRGANTEAFF.

V is TRBV5-5 and J is TRBJ2-2. Germline lookup yields CDR1 SGHKS and CDR2 YYEKEE (reference sequence). This CDR3 is 15 amino acids long. CDR3 amino acids: CASSLNTANTGELFF.

The chain couples TRBV5-1 to TRBJ1-2; lacking DNA, the TRBD1 call made by TCRdb goes unchecked. This CDR3 is 16 amino acids long. Germline-derived CDR1 and CDR2 are SGHRS and YFSETQ. CDR3 residues: CASSFRDRGVDYGYTF.

This chain connects TRBV7-9 to TRBJ2-7; absent DNA, TCRdb's TRBD2 call cannot be checked. The CDR3 totals 13 residues. From germline, CDR1 is SEHNR and CDR2 FQNEAQ (reference sequence). The CDR3 loop is CASSWQTSYEQYF.

V is TRBV4-1 and J is TRBJ2-1. The CDR3 extends over 14 amino acids. Per germline, CDR1 MGHRA and CDR2 YSYEKL. CDR3: CASSQAGSYNEQFF.